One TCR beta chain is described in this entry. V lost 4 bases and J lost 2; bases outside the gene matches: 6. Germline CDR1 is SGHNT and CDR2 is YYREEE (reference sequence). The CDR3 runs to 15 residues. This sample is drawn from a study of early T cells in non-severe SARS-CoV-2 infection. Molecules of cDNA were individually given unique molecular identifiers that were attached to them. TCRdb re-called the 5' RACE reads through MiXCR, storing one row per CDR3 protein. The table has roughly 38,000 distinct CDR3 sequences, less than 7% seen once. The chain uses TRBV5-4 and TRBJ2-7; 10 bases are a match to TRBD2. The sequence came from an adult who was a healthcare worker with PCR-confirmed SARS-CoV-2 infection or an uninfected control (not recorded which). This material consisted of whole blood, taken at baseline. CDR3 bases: TGTGCCAGCAGCCCTCGGACTAGCGGTCCCTACGAGCAGTACTTC. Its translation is CASSPRTSGPYEQYF.